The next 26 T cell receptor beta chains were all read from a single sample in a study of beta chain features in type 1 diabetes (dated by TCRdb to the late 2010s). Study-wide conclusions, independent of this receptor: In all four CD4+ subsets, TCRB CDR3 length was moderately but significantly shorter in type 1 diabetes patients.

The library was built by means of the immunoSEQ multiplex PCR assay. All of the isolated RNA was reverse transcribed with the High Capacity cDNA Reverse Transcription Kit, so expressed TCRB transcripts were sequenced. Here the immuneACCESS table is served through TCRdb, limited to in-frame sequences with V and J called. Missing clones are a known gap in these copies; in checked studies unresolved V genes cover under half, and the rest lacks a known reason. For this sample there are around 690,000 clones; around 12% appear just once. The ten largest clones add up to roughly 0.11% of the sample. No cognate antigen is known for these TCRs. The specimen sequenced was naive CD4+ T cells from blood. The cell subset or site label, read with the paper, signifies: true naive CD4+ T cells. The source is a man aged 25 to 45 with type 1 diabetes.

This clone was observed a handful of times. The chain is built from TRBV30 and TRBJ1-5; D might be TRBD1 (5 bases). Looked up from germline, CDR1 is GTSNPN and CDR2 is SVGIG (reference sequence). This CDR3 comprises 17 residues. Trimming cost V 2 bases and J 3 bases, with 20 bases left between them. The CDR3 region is CAWSPQGLLGHNQPQHF. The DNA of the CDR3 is TGTGCCTGGAGTCCCCAGGGCCTACTTGGGCACAATCAGCCCCAGCATTTT.

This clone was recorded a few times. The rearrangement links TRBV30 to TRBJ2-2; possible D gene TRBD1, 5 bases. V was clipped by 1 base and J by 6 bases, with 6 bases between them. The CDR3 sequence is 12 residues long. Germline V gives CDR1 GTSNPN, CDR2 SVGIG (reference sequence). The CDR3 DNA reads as TGTGCCTGGAGTGCAGGGTCCGGGGAGCTGTTTTTT. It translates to CAWSAGSGELFF.

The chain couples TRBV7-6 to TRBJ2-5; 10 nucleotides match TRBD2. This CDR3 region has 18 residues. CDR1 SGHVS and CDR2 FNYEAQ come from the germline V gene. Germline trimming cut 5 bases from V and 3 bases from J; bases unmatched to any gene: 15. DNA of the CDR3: TGTGCCAGCAGCCCCGGTGTTAGCGGGGGGACCGTCAAAGAGACCCAGTACTTC. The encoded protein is CASSPGVSGGTVKETQYF.

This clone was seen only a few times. CDR3 nucleotides: TGTGCCAGCTCCTTTGGGTCGGGACTCTACGAGCAGTACTTC. Amino acid sequence: CASSFGSGLYEQYF. The chain links TRBV9 to TRBJ2-7; a possible D gene is TRBD2 (6 bases). Looked up from germline, CDR1 is SGDLS and CDR2 is YYNGEE. Trimming removed 7 bases at V and 3 bases at J, with 17 bases between. CDR3 size: 14 residues.

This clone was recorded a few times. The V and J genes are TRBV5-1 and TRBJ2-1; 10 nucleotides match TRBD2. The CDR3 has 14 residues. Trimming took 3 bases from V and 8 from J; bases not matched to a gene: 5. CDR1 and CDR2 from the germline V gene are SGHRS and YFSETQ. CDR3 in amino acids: CASSSQRGGDEQFF. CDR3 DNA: TGCGCCAGCAGCTCCCAGCGGGGGGGCGATGAGCAGTTCTTC.

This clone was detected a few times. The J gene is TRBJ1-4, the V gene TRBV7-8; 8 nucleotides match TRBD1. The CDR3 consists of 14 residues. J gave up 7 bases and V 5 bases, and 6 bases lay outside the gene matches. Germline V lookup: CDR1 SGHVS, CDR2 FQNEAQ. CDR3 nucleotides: TGTGCCAGCAGCCCACAGGGGGTGGGTGAAAAACTGTTTTTT. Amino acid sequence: CASSPQGVGEKLFF.

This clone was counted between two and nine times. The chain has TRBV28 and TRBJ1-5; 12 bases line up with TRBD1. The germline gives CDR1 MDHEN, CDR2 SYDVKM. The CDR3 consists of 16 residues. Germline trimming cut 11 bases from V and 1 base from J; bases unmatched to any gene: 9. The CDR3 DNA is TGTGCCGGTGGGGACAGGGGGCTTCTGAGCAATCAGCCCCAGCATTTT. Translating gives CAGGDRGLLSNQPQHF.

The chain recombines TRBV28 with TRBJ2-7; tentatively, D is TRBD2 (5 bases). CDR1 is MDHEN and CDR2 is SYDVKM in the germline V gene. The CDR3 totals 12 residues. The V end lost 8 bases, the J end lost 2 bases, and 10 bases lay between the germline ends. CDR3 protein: CASGDYTYEQYF. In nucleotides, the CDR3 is TGTGCCAGCGGAGACTATACCTACGAGCAGTACTTC.

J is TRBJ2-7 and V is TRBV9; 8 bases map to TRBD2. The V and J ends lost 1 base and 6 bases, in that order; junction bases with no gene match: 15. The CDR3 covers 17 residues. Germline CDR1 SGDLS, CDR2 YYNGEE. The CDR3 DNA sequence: TGTGCCAGCAGCGTACACCCGGGACTAGATGGTAGTCGCGAGCAGTACTTC. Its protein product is CASSVHPGLDGSREQYF.

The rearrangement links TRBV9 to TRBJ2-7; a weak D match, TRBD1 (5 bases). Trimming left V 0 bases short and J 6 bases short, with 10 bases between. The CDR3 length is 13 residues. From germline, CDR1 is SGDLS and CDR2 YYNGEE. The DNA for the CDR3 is TGTGCCAGCAGCGTAGCTTGGGGCGGCGAGCAGTACTTC. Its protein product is CASSVAWGGEQYF.

CDR3 sequence (DNA): TGTGCCAGCAGGCCTGACAGGGCAGGATCCTACGAGCAGTACTTC. As protein: CASRPDRAGSYEQYF. This sequence joins TRBV11-1 and TRBJ2-7; TRBD1 agrees at 7 bases. The CDR3 spans 15 residues. The V gene's germline CDR1 is SGHAT and CDR2 FQDESV (reference sequence). The ends lost 6 bases at V and 1 base at J; junction bases unmatched: 9.

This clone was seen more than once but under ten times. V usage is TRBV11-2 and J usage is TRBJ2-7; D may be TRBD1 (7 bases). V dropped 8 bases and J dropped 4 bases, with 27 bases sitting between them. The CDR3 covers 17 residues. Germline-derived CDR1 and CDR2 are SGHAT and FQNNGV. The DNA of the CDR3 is TGTGCCAGCCTCCCCTTAGGCTGGCGGGACAGAGGATACGAGCAGTACTTC. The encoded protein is CASLPLGWRDRGYEQYF. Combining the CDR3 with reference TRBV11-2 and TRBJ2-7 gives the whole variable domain EAGVAQSPRYKIIEKRQSVAFWCNPISGHATLYWYQQILGQGPKLLIQFQNNGVVDDSQLPKDRFSAERLKGVDSTLKIQPAKLEDSAVYLCASLPLGWRDRGYEQYFGPGTRLTVT.

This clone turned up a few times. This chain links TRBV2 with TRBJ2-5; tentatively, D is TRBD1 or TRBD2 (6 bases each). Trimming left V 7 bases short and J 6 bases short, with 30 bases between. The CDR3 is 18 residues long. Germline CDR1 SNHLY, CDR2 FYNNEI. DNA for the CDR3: TGTGCCAGCACTTTCGTAGGGGGACCGGCGGGATTCAGGAAGACCCAGTACTTC. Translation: CASTFVGGPAGFRKTQYF.

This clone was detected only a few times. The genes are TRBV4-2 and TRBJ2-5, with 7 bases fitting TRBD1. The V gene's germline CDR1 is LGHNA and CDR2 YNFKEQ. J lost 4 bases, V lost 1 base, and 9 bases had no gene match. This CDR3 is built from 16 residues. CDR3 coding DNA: TGTGCCAGCAGCCAAGCGACAGGGCGGGTGGGAGAGACCCAGTACTTC. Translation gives CASSQATGRVGETQYF.

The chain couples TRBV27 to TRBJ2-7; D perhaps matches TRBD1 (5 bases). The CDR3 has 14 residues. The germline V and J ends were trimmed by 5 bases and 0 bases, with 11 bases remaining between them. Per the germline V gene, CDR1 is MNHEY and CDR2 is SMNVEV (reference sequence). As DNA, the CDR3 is TGTGCCAGCAGTCGACAGAAAAGCTCCTACGAGCAGTACTTC. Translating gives CASSRQKSSYEQYF.

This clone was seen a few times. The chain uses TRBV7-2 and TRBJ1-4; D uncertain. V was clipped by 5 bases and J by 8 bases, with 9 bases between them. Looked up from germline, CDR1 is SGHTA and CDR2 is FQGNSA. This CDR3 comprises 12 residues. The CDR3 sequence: CASSQGREKLFF. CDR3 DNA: TGTGCCAGCAGCCAAGGACGAGAAAAACTGTTTTTT.

CDR3 coding DNA: TGTGCCAGCAGCGCACAGGGCAATCAGCCCCAGCATTTT. Translated: CASSAQGNQPQHF. The chain uses TRBV9 and TRBJ1-5; TRBD1 might be the D (5 bases). CDR3 length equals 13 residues. Germline V gene lookup returns CDR1 SGDLS and CDR2 YYNGEE. The germline V and J ends were trimmed by 3 bases and 2 bases, with 6 bases remaining between them.

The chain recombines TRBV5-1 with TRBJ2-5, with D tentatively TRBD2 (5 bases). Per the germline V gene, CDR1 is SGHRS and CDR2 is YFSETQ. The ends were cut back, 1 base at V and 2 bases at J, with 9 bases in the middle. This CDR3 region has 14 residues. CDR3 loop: CASSLLDSQETQYF. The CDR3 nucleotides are TGCGCCAGCAGCTTGCTGGACTCACAAGAGACCCAGTACTTC.

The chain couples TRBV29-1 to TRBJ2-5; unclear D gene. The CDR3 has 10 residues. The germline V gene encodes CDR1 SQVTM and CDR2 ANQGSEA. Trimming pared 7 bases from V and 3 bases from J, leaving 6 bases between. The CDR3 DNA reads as TGCAGCGCCCAGGAAGAGACCCAGTACTTC. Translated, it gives CSAQEETQYF.

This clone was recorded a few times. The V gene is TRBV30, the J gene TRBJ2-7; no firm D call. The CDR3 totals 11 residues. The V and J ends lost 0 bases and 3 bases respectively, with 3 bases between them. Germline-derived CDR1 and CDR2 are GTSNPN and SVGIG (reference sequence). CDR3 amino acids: CAWSVYYEQYF. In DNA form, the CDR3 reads TGTGCCTGGAGTGTATACTACGAGCAGTACTTC.

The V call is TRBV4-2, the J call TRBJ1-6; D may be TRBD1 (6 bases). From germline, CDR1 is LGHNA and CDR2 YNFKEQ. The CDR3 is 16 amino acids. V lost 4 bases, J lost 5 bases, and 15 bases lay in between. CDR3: CASSPNPTGNNSPLHF. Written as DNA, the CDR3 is TGTGCCAGCAGCCCGAATCCGACAGGAAATAATTCACCCCTCCACTTT.

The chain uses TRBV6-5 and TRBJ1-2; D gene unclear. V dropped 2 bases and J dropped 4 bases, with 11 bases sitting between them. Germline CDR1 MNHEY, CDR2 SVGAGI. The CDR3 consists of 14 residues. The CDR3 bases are TGTGCCAGCAGTTACGGCAACAGATTCTATGGCTACACCTTC. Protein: CASSYGNRFYGYTF.

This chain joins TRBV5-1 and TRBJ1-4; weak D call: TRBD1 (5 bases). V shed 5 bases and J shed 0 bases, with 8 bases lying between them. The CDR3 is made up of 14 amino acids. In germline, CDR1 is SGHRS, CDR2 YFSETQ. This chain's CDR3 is CASREQATNEKLFF. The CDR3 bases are TGCGCCAGCAGGGAACAGGCAACTAATGAAAAACTGTTTTTT. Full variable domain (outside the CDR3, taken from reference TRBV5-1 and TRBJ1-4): KAGVTQTPRYLIKTRGQQVTLSCSPISGHRSVSWYQQTPGQGLQFLFEYFSETQRNKGNFPGRFSGRQFSNSRSEMNVSTLELGDSALYLCASREQATNEKLFFGSGTQLSVL.

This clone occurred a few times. In DNA, the CDR3 is TGTGCCAGCAGCTTAGGAGACAGGGGGTTAGAGACCCAGTACTTC. Its translation: CASSLGDRGLETQYF. V usage is TRBV7-2 and J usage is TRBJ2-5, with 9 bases identical to TRBD1. J was trimmed by 4 bases and V by 1 base; bases with no gene match: 4. CDR1 is SGHTA, CDR2 FQGNSA, per germline. The CDR3 is 15 residues long.

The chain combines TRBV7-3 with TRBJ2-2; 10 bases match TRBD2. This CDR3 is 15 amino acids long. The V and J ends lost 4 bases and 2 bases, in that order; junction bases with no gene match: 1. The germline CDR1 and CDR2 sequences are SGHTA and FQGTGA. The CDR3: CASSSSGGNTGELFF. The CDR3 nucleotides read TGTGCCAGCAGCTCTAGCGGGGGTAACACCGGGGAGCTGTTTTTT.

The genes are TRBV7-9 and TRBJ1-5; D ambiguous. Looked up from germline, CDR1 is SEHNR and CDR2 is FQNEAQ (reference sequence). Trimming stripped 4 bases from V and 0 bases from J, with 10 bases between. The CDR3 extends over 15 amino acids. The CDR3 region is CASSSDGYSNQPQHF. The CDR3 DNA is TGTGCCAGCAGCTCGGACGGATATAGCAATCAGCCCCAGCATTTT.